This TCR beta chain is drawn from a study of cytomegalovirus exposure and HLA in healthy donors. General study findings and limits: A few chains linked to CMV were shown in vitro to be specific for CMV antigens. TCR beta chains numbering 150 to 200 were designated cytomegalovirus-associated. Rates of TCR association differed by HLA locus in a later analysis, with DRB1 highest and HLA-C lowest. There was a cluster of highly shared sequence variants that was likely a sequencing artifact.

Trimming at V came to 5 bases and at J to 3 bases, leaving 6 bases not matched to a gene. The CDR3 contains 14 residues. Per the germline V gene, CDR1 is MGHRA and CDR2 is YSYEKL. Regarding this clone: What it recognizes is unknown.

In the PCR, 60 Vbeta and 13 Jbeta primers were used. The table came from immunoSEQ multiplex PCR; TCRdb's copy has only in-frame clones and leaves some out. The sample lists roughly 110,000 clones; around 78% were seen once. This rearrangement joins TRBV4-1 to TRBJ2-5, with TRBD1 identical over 7 bases. Sequenced sample: PBMCs. The receptor's source is a young man in good health and CMV-seronegative. CDR3 amino acids: CASSLTGVEETQYF. The CDR3 nucleotides read TGCGCCAGCAGCTTAACAGGGGTCGAAGAGACCCAGTACTTC.